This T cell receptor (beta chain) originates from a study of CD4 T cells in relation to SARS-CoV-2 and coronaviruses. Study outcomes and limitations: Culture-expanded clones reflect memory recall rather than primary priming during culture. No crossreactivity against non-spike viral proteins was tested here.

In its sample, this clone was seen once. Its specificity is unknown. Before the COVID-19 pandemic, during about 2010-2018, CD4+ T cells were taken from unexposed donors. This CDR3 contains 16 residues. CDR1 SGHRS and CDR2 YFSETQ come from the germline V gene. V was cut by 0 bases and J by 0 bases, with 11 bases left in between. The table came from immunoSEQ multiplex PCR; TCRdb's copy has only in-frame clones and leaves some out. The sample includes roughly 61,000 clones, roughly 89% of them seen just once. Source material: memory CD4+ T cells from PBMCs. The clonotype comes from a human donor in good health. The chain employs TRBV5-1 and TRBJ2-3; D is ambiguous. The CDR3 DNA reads TGCGCCAGCAGCTTGGTGGCAAGTACTAGCACAGATACGCAGTATTTT. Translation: CASSLVASTSTDTQYF.